This is a list of T cell receptor beta chains from one sample in a study of T cells after yellow fever vaccination. TCRdb called the 5' RACE reads again in MiXCR, with one record for every CDR3 protein. The table shows roughly 500,000 distinct CDR3 sequences, with 15% to 20% occurring only once. Specimen: PBMCs, collected 15 days after the yellow fever booster vaccination. The receptors come from a man in his thirties or forties who received the YFV17D yellow fever vaccine. Each CDR3 is given with its conserved first and last residue. A D gene is named only where the DNA matches it firmly. Clone size is not always given. Where it is, it says once, few, many or a class for expanded clones.

>TRBV7-9|TRBJ2-3|few|12|.
CASTASGDTQYF
TGTGCCAGCACGGCCAGCGGAGATACGCAGTATTTT
>TRBV18|TRBJ1-3|few|14|TRBD1
CASSPRRQGGTIYF
TGTGCCAGCTCACCCCGCAGACAGGGCGGCACCATATATTTT
>TRBV28|TRBJ2-2|.|15|.
CASSVDKRLTGELFF
TGTGCCAGCAGCGTAGACAAGAGATTAACCGGGGAGCTGTTTTTT
>TRBV3-1|TRBJ2-3|.|15|TRBD1
CASSPLGQHTDTQYF
TGTGCCAGCTCCCCCCTGGGACAGCACACAGATACGCAGTATTTT
>TRBV7-9|TRBJ2-5|.|15|TRBD2
CASSYLAGGQETQYF
TGTGCCAGCAGTTACCTAGCGGGAGGGCAGGAGACCCAGTACTTC
>TRBV6-5|TRBJ2-7|.|15|.
CASSYSSGAHYEQYF
TGTGCCAGCAGTTACTCCTCGGGAGCACACTACGAGCAGTACTTC
>TRBV5-1|TRBJ1-6|.|14|TRBD1
CASSEGTANSPLHF
TGCGCCAGCAGCGAAGGGACAGCGAATTCACCCCTCCACTTT
>TRBV5-1|TRBJ2-6|.|17|TRBD1
CASSRSDRARGANVLTF
TGCGCCAGCAGCAGGTCCGACAGGGCGCGGGGGGCCAACGTCCTGACTTTC
>TRBV9|TRBJ2-4|.|15|.
CASSAGTLAKNIQYF
TGTGCCAGCAGCGCCGGGACACTAGCCAAAAACATTCAGTACTTC
>TRBV7-8|TRBJ2-7|.|17|TRBD2
CASSLGSGREASYEQYF
TGTGCCAGCAGCTTAGGTTCTGGTCGGGAGGCCTCCTACGAGCAGTACTTC
>TRBV2|TRBJ2-5|few|14|TRBD1
CASHWDRGQETQYF
TGTGCCTCTCACTGGGACAGGGGCCAAGAGACCCAGTACTTC
>TRBV25-1|TRBJ2-1|few|15|TRBD2
CASNAGGTSGDEQFF
TGTGCCAGCAATGCCGGCGGGACTAGCGGGGATGAGCAGTTCTTC
>TRBV6-1|TRBJ2-7|.|13|TRBD1
CASIGGTGFEQYF
TGTGCCAGCATTGGCGGGACAGGGTTTGAGCAGTACTTC
>TRBV24-1|TRBJ1-2|.|13|TRBD1
CATSDSGQGGYTF
TGTGCCACCAGTGATTCGGGACAGGGTGGCTACACCTTC
>TRBV20-1|TRBJ2-1|few|13|.
CSARKGEYNEQFF
TGCAGTGCTAGAAAGGGGGAATACAATGAGCAGTTCTTC
>TRBV4-2|TRBJ2-3|few|18|TRBD1
CASSQVTAGTAPTDTQYF
TGTGCCAGCAGCCAAGTGACGGCCGGGACAGCTCCAACAGATACGCAGTATTTT
>TRBV7-2|TRBJ2-1|.|15|.
CASSLSGRGYNEQFF
TGTGCCAGCAGCTTAAGCGGAAGAGGGTACAATGAGCAGTTCTTC
>TRBV20-1|TRBJ2-3|.|19|TRBD2
CSARDQRLAGGPKGDTQYF
TGCAGTGCTAGAGATCAACGGCTAGCGGGAGGGCCGAAGGGAGATACGCAGTATTTT
>TRBV9|TRBJ2-7|.|15|.
CASSVGYPQIYEQYF
TGTGCCAGCAGCGTCGGGTACCCACAGATATACGAGCAGTACTTC
>TRBV29-1|TRBJ2-1|few|15|TRBD2
CSATSREVRYNEQFF
TGCAGCGCAACCTCGCGGGAGGTTAGATACAATGAGCAGTTCTTC
>TRBV6-2/TRBV6-3|TRBJ2-2|.|17|TRBD1
CASITPRTGGANGELFF
TGTGCCAGCATCACACCCCGGACAGGGGGCGCGAACGGGGAGCTGTTTTTT
>TRBV20-1|TRBJ2-6|.|13|.
CSAFGPGANVLTF
TGCAGTGCTTTTGGCCCTGGGGCCAACGTCCTGACTTTC
>TRBV11-3|TRBJ1-6|few|14|.
CASSLSTNNSPLHF
TGTGCCAGCAGCCTTTCAACTAATAATTCACCCCTCCACTTT
>TRBV7-2|TRBJ2-5|.|13|.
CASSQLPQETQYF
TGTGCCAGCAGCCAGCTGCCCCAAGAGACCCAGTACTTC
>TRBV20-1|TRBJ2-5|few|14|.
CSASIWRRQETQYF
TGCAGTGCTAGTATCTGGCGGAGGCAAGAGACCCAGTACTTC
>TRBV14|TRBJ2-5|.|14|.
CASSQGREGETQYF
TGTGCCAGCAGCCAAGGGCGGGAAGGAGAGACCCAGTACTTC
>TRBV5-1|TRBJ2-7|.|16|.
CASSGGETGTSYEQYF
TGCGCCAGCAGCGGGGGGGAGACAGGCACCTCCTACGAGCAGTACTTC
>TRBV28|TRBJ1-1|few|14|TRBD1
CASRAGGTNTEAFF
TGTGCCAGCAGGGCAGGGGGGACGAACACTGAAGCTTTCTTT
>TRBV5-6|TRBJ2-1|many|15|.
CASSSYSGVVNEQFF
TGTGCCAGCAGCTCCTACTCCGGTGTCGTCAATGAGCAGTTCTTC
>TRBV20-1|TRBJ2-4|.|15|.
CSANRDRVAKNIQYF
TGCAGTGCAAATCGGGACCGGGTTGCCAAAAACATTCAGTACTTC
>TRBV7-2|TRBJ2-3|few|14|.
CASTLTVSTDTQYF
TGTGCCAGCACCTTGACAGTAAGCACAGATACGCAGTATTTT
>TRBV7-9|TRBJ2-5|.|14|.
CAIEKRDPQETQYF
TGTGCCATAGAGAAGAGGGACCCACAAGAGACCCAGTACTTC
>TRBV6-5|TRBJ1-1|.|15|.
CASSYVTGLNTEAFF
TGTGCCAGCAGTTACGTGACAGGATTGAACACTGAAGCTTTCTTT
>TRBV19|TRBJ2-7|few|13|TRBD1
CASSTHDRGEQYF
TGTGCCAGTAGTACCCATGACAGGGGCGAGCAGTACTTC
>TRBV5-1|TRBJ2-1|few|14|.
CASSYGTAGYEQFF
TGCGCCAGCAGCTACGGGACGGCCGGCTATGAGCAGTTCTTC
>TRBV7-2|TRBJ2-3|few|16|.
CASSFPPQTGTDTQYF
TGTGCCAGCAGCTTTCCACCCCAAACGGGCACAGATACGCAGTATTTT
>TRBV20-1|TRBJ2-3|.|11|.
CSARITPWQYF
TGCAGTGCTAGAATAACCCCATGGCAGTATTTT
>TRBV27|TRBJ2-1|few|15|.
CASSTSGAGVNEQFF
TGTGCCAGCAGTACTTCCGGGGCAGGGGTCAATGAGCAGTTCTTC
>TRBV4-2|TRBJ2-3|.|16|TRBD2
CASSLASGIHGDTQYF
TGTGCCAGCAGCCTAGCTAGCGGGATTCACGGAGATACGCAGTATTTT
>TRBV19|TRBJ2-2|.|17|TRBD2
CASSQLPLAGGTGEQFF
TGTGCCAGTAGTCAACTGCCGCTAGCGGGAGGCACCGGGGAGCAGTTTTTT
>TRBV7-2|TRBJ2-5|few|15|.
CASSRSAGSQETQYF
TGTGCCAGCAGCCGCTCTGCGGGGTCACAAGAGACCCAGTACTTC
>TRBV5-1|TRBJ1-1|many|14|TRBD1
CASVKGAQNTEAFF
TGCGCCAGCGTGAAGGGGGCCCAGAACACTGAAGCTTTCTTT